The 12 T cell receptor beta chains below were found in one sample sequenced in a study of blood T cell repertoires in COVID-19. Clones were read by immunoSEQ multiplex PCR, and TCRdb kept only the in-frame ones, dropping some. This table holds around 180,000 clones, about 74% found once. The sequencing input was peripheral blood. The receptor source for this set is a woman older than 75 with acute or convalescent COVID-19.

The rearrangement links TRBV5-1 to TRBJ2-3, with 12 nucleotides matching TRBD2. This CDR3 has 14 amino acids. Germline V CDR1 and CDR2: SGHRS, YFSETQ. V shed 4 bases and J 11 bases; nucleotides not matched to a gene: 8. The CDR3 coding sequence is TGCGCCAGCAGCCTGCGACTAGCGGGAGTAGTGCAGTATTTT. It is translated as CASSLRLAGVVQYF.

The J gene is TRBJ1-2, the V gene TRBV7-9; TRBD1 might be the D (6 bases). Trimming pared 3 bases from V and 7 bases from J, leaving 18 bases between. CDR3 length: 15 amino acids. Looked up from germline, CDR1 is SEHNR and CDR2 is FQNEAQ (reference sequence). CDR3 nucleotides: TGTGCCAGCAGCTTCCCACAGCAGGGGCATGGTGGCTACACCTTC. Translated: CASSFPQQGHGGYTF.

V is TRBV5-4 and J is TRBJ1-6; weak D call: TRBD1 (5 bases). The length of the CDR3 is 15 residues. Trimming shortened V by 4 bases and J by 8 bases, and 16 bases separated the two germline ends. CDR1 SGHNT and CDR2 YYREEE come from the germline V gene (reference sequence). CDR3 coding DNA: TGTGCCAGCAGCGGAAACCAGGGAAATCATTCACCCCTCCACTTT. It codes for CASSGNQGNHSPLHF. Full variable domain (remainder filled in from reference TRBV5-4 and TRBJ1-6): ETGVTQSPTHLIKTRGQQVTLRCSSQSGHNTVSWYQQALGQGPQFIFQYYREEENGRGNFPPRFSGLQFPNYSSELNVNALELDDSALYLCASSGNQGNHSPLHFGNGTRLTVT.

This clone appeared a few times. The chain couples TRBV6-1 to TRBJ1-5; maybe TRBD1 (6 bases). The CDR3 length is 14 residues. CDR1 is MNHNS, CDR2 SASEGT, per germline. Between the trimmed V and J ends, which lost 2 bases and 9 bases, there was a span of 14 bases. CDR3 DNA sequence: TGTGCCAGCAGTGAATCAGGGGTCATGCGGCCCCAGCATTTT. Amino acids: CASSESGVMRPQHF.

The J gene is TRBJ1-5, the V gene TRBV2, with a weak D call TRBD1 (6 bases). This CDR3 is 14 amino acids long. CDR1 and CDR2 (germline): SNHLY, FYNNEI. Trimming stripped 9 bases from V and 5 bases from J, with 17 bases between. The CDR3 DNA follows: TGTGCCAGTCAACAGGGAAACCTCGATCAGCCCCAGCATTTT. Protein sequence: CASQQGNLDQPQHF. Combining the CDR3 with reference TRBV2 and TRBJ1-5 gives the whole variable domain EPEVTQTPSHQVTQMGQEVILRCVPISNHLYFYWYRQILGQKVEFLVSFYNNEISEKSEIFDDQFSVERPDGSNFTLKIRSTKLEDSAMYFCASQQGNLDQPQHFGDGTRLSIL.

The chain employs TRBV7-9 and TRBJ2-6; D ambiguous. The CDR3 is made up of 15 amino acids. CDR1 is SEHNR, CDR2 FQNEAQ, per germline (reference sequence). The V end lost 4 bases, the J end lost 0 bases, and 7 bases lay between the germline ends. CDR3 loop: CASSYSLSGANVLTF. CDR3 DNA sequence: TGTGCCAGCAGCTATTCCCTCTCTGGGGCCAACGTCCTGACTTTC.

V gene TRBV28 combines with J gene TRBJ1-5; D may be TRBD1 (6 bases). The V gene's germline CDR1 is MDHEN and CDR2 SYDVKM. Trimming shortened V by 3 bases and J by 6 bases, and 15 bases separated the two germline ends. The CDR3 spans 15 residues. CDR3 sequence reads: CASSFRGTKGQPQHF. CDR3 DNA: TGTGCCAGCAGTTTTAGGGGGACTAAAGGTCAGCCCCAGCATTTT.

As for this clone: The junction differs from germline at one of its ends, possibly a read error. The chain is built from TRBV28 and TRBJ2-7; no definite D call. In germline, CDR1 is MDHEN, CDR2 SYDVKM. The length of the CDR3 is 13 residues. The DNA for the CDR3 is TGTGCCAGCAGTACCGGCCGTTCTCGACACACAAACTTC. Protein product: CASSTGRSRHTNF.

The gene calls are TRBV5-4 and TRBJ2-1, with TRBD1 matching 10 bases. The CDR3 is 15 amino acids. Germline V lookup: CDR1 SGHNT, CDR2 YYREEE (reference sequence). With V trimmed by 5 bases and J by 5 bases, 7 bases remained unmatched. The CDR3 DNA sequence: TGTGCCAGCAGAGTCCCGGGACAGGGGAACAATGAGCAGTTCTTC. This encodes CASRVPGQGNNEQFF.

V and J are TRBV28 and TRBJ1-1, with a possible D match to TRBD1 (5 bases). Trimming cost V 2 bases and J 4 bases, with 11 bases left between them. Germline assignment: CDR1 MDHEN and CDR2 SYDVKM. The CDR3 is 14 amino acids. The CDR3 bases are TGTGCCAGCAGTTTACCGGGGGGGAGCACTGAAGCTTTCTTT. It yields the protein CASSLPGGSTEAFF.

The rearrangement uses TRBV30 and TRBJ2-7; 7 positions match TRBD2. Germline V CDR1 and CDR2: GTSNPN, SVGIG (reference sequence). Trimming cost V 3 bases and J 4 bases; bases outside gene matches: 6. This CDR3 is 13 amino acids long. DNA for the CDR3: TGTGCCTGGAGAAGGGCGGGAGAATACGAGCAGTACTTC. Its translation is CAWRRAGEYEQYF. Combining the CDR3 with reference TRBV30 and TRBJ2-7 gives the whole variable domain SQTIHQWPATLVQPVGSPLSLECTVEGTSNPNLYWYRQAAGRGLQLLFYSVGIGQISSEVPQNLSASRPQDRQFILSSKKLLLSDSGFYLCAWRRAGEYEQYFGPGTRLTVT.

V and J are TRBV30 and TRBJ1-5; a weak D match, TRBD1 (5 bases). V dropped 2 bases and J dropped 8 bases, with 13 bases sitting between them. CDR1 is GTSNPN, CDR2 SVGIG, per germline (reference sequence). This CDR3 is 13 amino acids long. This CDR3 is CAWSRGGWEPQHF. Written as DNA, the CDR3 is TGTGCCTGGAGTAGGGGTGGGTGGGAGCCCCAGCATTTT.